The next 27 T cell receptor beta chains were all read from a single sample in a study of Ad26.COV2.S vaccination and SARS-CoV-2 variants. The method was immunoSEQ multiplex PCR; TCRdb's version includes in-frame clones alone and lacks a portion of them. The table records over 450,000 clones, nearly 90% of them present only once. Indicated treatment: over 15 received Ad26.COV2.S at low or high dose, single or two shots; about 5 received placebo; per-sample allocation not given. Vaccine and placebo recipients were sampled on day 63 after the first injection. The sequenced sample was peripheral blood, obtained in a trial of Ad26.COV2.S vaccine versus placebo. The origin of the receptors is a person between 18 and 65 years old who received the Ad26.COV2.S COVID-19 vaccine or a placebo.

The rearrangement joins TRBV29-1 to TRBJ1-4, with D perhaps TRBD1 (6 bases). This CDR3 is 13 amino acids long. Trimming took 6 bases from V and 4 from J, leaving 12 bases between them. Germline CDR1 SQVTM, CDR2 ANQGSEA. CDR3 coding DNA: TGCAGCGTGCGGACAGCGCTTAATGAAAAACTGTTTTTT. Its protein product is CSVRTALNEKLFF.

The chain carries TRBV7-2 and TRBJ2-2; D is unresolved. The CDR3 has 16 amino acids. V lost 7 bases to trimming and J lost 7 bases, with 22 bases between them. Germline CDR1 is SGHTA and CDR2 is FQGNSA. CDR3 DNA sequence: TGTGCCAGCACTCTAGAGGCGAGCAGGACCGGCGGGGAGCTGTTTTTT. It translates to CASTLEASRTGGELFF.

The chain couples TRBV3-1 (or the pseudogene TRBV3-2) to TRBJ2-1; perhaps TRBD2 as D (6 bases). The CDR3 runs 17 residues. Trimming removed 5 bases from V and 2 bases from J, with 19 bases in between. Germline-derived CDR1 and CDR2 are LGHDT and YNNKEL (reference sequence). CDR3 sequence (DNA): TGTGCCAGCAGCGCTCTTACCCGGGGGTTGCCCTACAATGAGCAGTTCTTC. Translating gives CASSALTRGLPYNEQFF.

This clone was seen a handful of times. The chain is built from TRBV7-6 and TRBJ2-7, with 11 bases lining up with TRBD1. The CDR3 runs to 17 residues. Losses at the gene ends were 6 bases for V and 6 bases for J; bases not matched to a gene: 16. Germline CDR1 is SGHVS and CDR2 is FNYEAQ. Here the CDR3 reads CASSRMDRGPAGGEQYF. The DNA of the CDR3 is TGTGCCAGCAGTAGGATGGACAGGGGGCCCGCCGGTGGCGAGCAGTACTTC.

The CDR3 coding sequence is TGTGCCAGCTCACCACCGAGCAGGGAGGAGGGGCTTGGCTACACCTTC. Its translation: CASSPPSREEGLGYTF. This rearrangement joins TRBV18 to TRBJ1-2; the D gene is possibly TRBD1 (5 bases). Trimming pared 0 bases from V and 7 bases from J, leaving 18 bases between. This CDR3 is 16 amino acids long. The germline gives CDR1 KGHSH, CDR2 LQKENI.

V is TRBV6-2 or TRBV6-3 and J is TRBJ1-1, with D possibly being TRBD1 (6 bases). Germline values: CDR1 MNHEY, CDR2 SVGEGT. Trimming left V 2 bases short and J 1 base short, with 8 bases between. The CDR3 runs to 14 residues. CDR3 sequence: CASSYPDRNTEAFF. CDR3 nucleotides: TGTGCCAGCAGTTACCCGGACAGGAACACTGAAGCTTTCTTT.

CDR3 protein: CASRRAGVYEQYF. CDR3 in DNA: TGTGCCAGCAGGAGAGCGGGAGTCTACGAGCAGTACTTC. The chain employs TRBV27 and TRBJ2-7; 8 nucleotides match TRBD2. The V gene's germline CDR1 is MNHEY and CDR2 SMNVEV (reference sequence). The CDR3 totals 13 residues. J was trimmed by 3 bases and V by 6 bases; bases with no gene match: 4.

The rearrangement joins TRBV27 to TRBJ2-3, with D perhaps matching TRBD2 (5 bases). The CDR3 totals 15 residues. V gave up 3 bases and J gave up 0 bases, with 10 bases separating them. Germline V gene lookup returns CDR1 MNHEY and CDR2 SMNVEV (reference sequence). The CDR3 region has the DNA TGTGCCAGCAGTTTGGGGTGGAGGAGCACAGATACGCAGTATTTT. Translation: CASSLGWRSTDTQYF.

The V gene is TRBV15, the J gene TRBJ2-7; possible D gene TRBD1, 6 bases. Germline V gives CDR1 LNHNV, CDR2 YYDKDF (reference sequence). This CDR3 spans 14 amino acids. Trimming took 0 bases from V and 4 from J, leaving 10 bases between them. CDR3 sequence (DNA): TGTGCCACCAGCAGAGAGATAGGGGGATACGAGCAGTACTTC. This codes for CATSREIGGYEQYF.

This chain links TRBV5-1 with TRBJ1-1, with 8 positions matching TRBD1. V was pared by 3 bases and J by 8 bases, with 6 bases of the junction left unmatched. The CDR3 extends over 13 amino acids. Germline CDR1 reads SGHRS; CDR2 reads YFSETQ. The CDR3 sequence: CASSSTGTGEAFF. The CDR3 DNA sequence: TGCGCCAGCAGCTCCACCGGGACAGGAGAAGCTTTCTTT.

This rearrangement joins TRBV29-1 to TRBJ2-2; 8 nucleotides align to TRBD1. Trimming removed 4 bases from V and 7 bases from J; junction bases left unmatched: 8. The germline V gene has CDR1 SQVTM and CDR2 ANQGSEA. The CDR3 sequence is 14 residues long. The CDR3 DNA is TGCAGCGTTGCAAGGACAGGGCGACACGGGGAGCTGTTTTTT. It encodes CSVARTGRHGELFF.

This clone has a handful of counts. The chain employs TRBV20-1 and TRBJ1-5; 8 positions match TRBD1. The CDR3 runs 10 residues. Germline V gives CDR1 DFQATT, CDR2 SNEGSKA (reference sequence). V lost 5 bases and J lost 16; bases outside the gene matches: 7. The CDR3 loop reads CSAADRDVHF. The CDR3 DNA is TGCAGTGCTGCGGACAGGGACGTTCATTTT.

In DNA form, the CDR3 reads TGTGCCAGCAGCCCTCCGGGACACCCCCAAAACTATGGCTACACCTTC. Translated, it gives CASSPPGHPQNYGYTF. This sequence joins TRBV7-9 and TRBJ1-2; possibly TRBD1 for D (6 bases). Germline CDR1 is SEHNR and CDR2 is FQNEAQ (reference sequence). Trimming pared 5 bases from V and 2 bases from J, leaving 18 bases between. CDR3 length: 16 amino acids.

The chain combines TRBV7-3 with TRBJ2-1; 7 bases agree with TRBD2. The germline V gene encodes CDR1 SGHTA and CDR2 FQGTGA. The V segment lost 1 base and the J segment 8 bases; nucleotides outside the gene matches: 8. The CDR3 spans 15 residues. The CDR3 bases are TGTGCCAGCAGCTTAAGAGCGGGGTTTTTTGATGAGCAGTTCTTC. Amino acids: CASSLRAGFFDEQFF.

The chain employs TRBV2 and TRBJ2-2; D is possibly TRBD2 (6 bases). The CDR3 contains 15 residues. Per germline, CDR1 SNHLY and CDR2 FYNNEI. Trimming shortened V by 7 bases and J by 13 bases, and 25 bases separated the two germline ends. DNA for the CDR3: TGTGCCAGCACCCCTAGACTAGAATCGGTGGGAGGGCTGTTTTTT. Translating it yields CASTPRLESVGGLFF.

The rearrangement joins TRBV5-1 to TRBJ2-7; possible D gene TRBD1, 6 bases. V was clipped by 4 bases and J by 0 bases, with 20 bases between them. The germline V gene encodes CDR1 SGHRS and CDR2 YFSETQ. This CDR3 has 17 residues. The CDR3 reads CASSRDIPTLSSYEQYF. The CDR3 coding sequence is TGCGCCAGCAGCAGGGACATCCCTACCCTCAGCTCCTACGAGCAGTACTTC.

V and J are TRBV5-1 and TRBJ1-6, with 7 bases lining up with TRBD1. Germline-derived CDR1 and CDR2 are SGHRS and YFSETQ. The length of the CDR3 is 14 residues. V was clipped by 0 bases and J by 9 bases; unmatched bases: 3. The CDR3 loop is CASSLGQGGSPLHF. The CDR3 DNA reads as TGCGCCAGCAGCTTGGGTCAGGGGGGTTCACCCCTCCACTTT.

The chain links TRBV11-1 to TRBJ1-1; the D is unclear. Germline CDR1 reads SGHAT; CDR2 reads FQDESV (reference sequence). This CDR3 contains 13 residues. The V gene lost 6 bases and the J gene lost 0 bases, with 8 bases spanning the gap. The CDR3 DNA reads TGTGCCAGCAGAACGGCCCTGAACACTGAAGCTTTCTTT. This codes for CASRTALNTEAFF.

The CDR3 region is CASSVGGSPISANYGYTF. CDR3 in DNA: TGTGCCAGCAGCGTAGGGGGCAGCCCAATTTCAGCTAACTATGGCTACACCTTC. This chain links TRBV9 with TRBJ1-2, with D perhaps matching TRBD1 (5 bases). This CDR3 has 18 residues. Germline V CDR1 and CDR2: SGDLS, YYNGEE. The V end was cut by 0 bases, the J end by 0 bases, with 18 bases between.

This clone was observed a single time. The gene calls are TRBV6-5 and TRBJ2-7; the D gene is possibly TRBD1 (6 bases). From germline, CDR1 is MNHEY and CDR2 SVGAGI. V lost 5 bases to trimming and J lost 3 bases, with 11 bases between them. CDR3 length equals 13 residues. The DNA for the CDR3 is TGTGCCAGCAGTCGGGACAACAACTACGAGCAGTACTTC. Its protein is CASSRDNNYEQYF.

V usage is TRBV30 and J usage is TRBJ2-7, with D possibly being TRBD2 (5 bases). Trimming left V 0 bases short and J 3 bases short, with 12 bases between. The germline V gene has CDR1 GTSNPN and CDR2 SVGIG (reference sequence). The CDR3 has 14 amino acids. The CDR3: CAWSVWENGYEQYF. CDR3 coding DNA: TGTGCCTGGAGTGTTTGGGAGAACGGCTACGAGCAGTACTTC.

The rearrangement links TRBV15 to TRBJ1-1; 7 bases are shared with TRBD1. The CDR3 is 16 residues long. Looked up from germline, CDR1 is LNHNV and CDR2 is YYDKDF (reference sequence). J lost 3 bases, V lost 3 bases, and 10 bases had no gene match. In nucleotides, the CDR3 is TGTGCCACCAGCAGTGCCCTGACAGGGCTTGACACTGAAGCTTTCTTT. Its translation: CATSSALTGLDTEAFF. The complete variable domain, with remaining parts taken from reference TRBV15 and TRBJ1-1, reads DAMVIQNPRYQVTQFGKPVTLSCSQTLNHNVMYWYQQKSSQAPKLLFHYYDKDFNNEADTPDNFQSRRPNTSFCFLDIRSPGLGDTAMYLCATSSALTGLDTEAFFGQGTRLTVV.

This sequence joins TRBV25-1 and TRBJ1-1, with a weak D call TRBD1 (5 bases). The germline gives CDR1 MGHDK, CDR2 SYGVNS. This CDR3 has 13 residues. With 4 bases removed from V and 1 base from J, the gap between germline ends came to 7 bases. The CDR3 coding sequence is TGTGCCAGCAGTGTTGGGGGGAACACTGAAGCTTTCTTT. Translation gives CASSVGGNTEAFF.

The chain combines TRBV7-3 with TRBJ2-2; the D call may be TRBD1 or TRBD2 (5 bases each). V lost 1 base and J 2 bases, leaving 8 bases between the germline ends. This CDR3 is built from 15 residues. From germline, CDR1 is SGHTA and CDR2 FQGTGA. CDR3 coding DNA: TGTGCCAGCAGCTTAATGGGACCTAACACCGGGGAGCTGTTTTTT. The encoded protein is CASSLMGPNTGELFF. The full variable domain, completed using reference TRBV7-3 and TRBJ2-2, is GAGVSQTPSNKVTEKGKYVELRCDPISGHTALYWYRQSLGQGPEFLIYFQGTGAADDSGLPNDRFFAVRPEGSVSTLKIQRTERGDSAVYLCASSLMGPNTGELFFGEGSRLTVL.

This clone was recorded once. V usage is TRBV6-4 and J usage is TRBJ2-3; 8 bases agree with TRBD2. The CDR3 runs to 14 residues. Germline CDR1 is MRHNA and CDR2 is SNTAGT. V dropped 9 bases and J dropped 3; count of bases not matched to a gene: 8. The CDR3 protein is CASRAGGSTDTQYF. In DNA, the CDR3 is TGTGCCAGTCGGGCGGGGGGATCGACAGATACGCAGTATTTT.

The chain employs TRBV5-1 and TRBJ2-1; 8 bases agree with TRBD1. The ends lost 4 bases at V and 0 bases at J; junction bases unmatched: 9. CDR3 length equals 17 residues. Germline lookup yields CDR1 SGHRS and CDR2 YFSETQ. CDR3 sequence reads: CASSPRQGQSSYNEQFF. The DNA of the CDR3 is TGCGCCAGCAGCCCAAGACAGGGGCAAAGCTCCTACAATGAGCAGTTCTTC.

This chain connects TRBV4-1 to TRBJ2-5; 7 bases agree with TRBD1. Germline V gene data show CDR1 as MGHRA and CDR2 as YSYEKL. The junction had 3 bases not matched to a gene; V was cut back by 2 bases and J by 3 bases. The CDR3 has 14 residues. The CDR3 reads CASSQPTGEETQYF. The CDR3 coding sequence is TGCGCCAGCAGCCAACCCACAGGGGAAGAGACCCAGTACTTC.